These 10 T cell receptor beta chains originate from one sample sequenced in a study of post-analysis software for immune sequencing data. Study findings and constraints: In patients, TRBV5-6, TRBV5-1 and TRBV20-1 belonged to roughly 5 TRBV segments found more frequently than in controls.

TCR beta cDNA libraries included unique molecular identifiers. Using its own MiXCR run on the PCR reads, TCRdb lists one record per CDR3 protein. The sample yields 350,000 to 450,000 distinct CDR3 sequences, 35% to 45% seen once. Antigen specificity for these receptors is unknown. The sequenced material came from blood. These receptors were collected from a girl aged 2 to 9 with multiple sclerosis.

V and J are TRBV5-1 and TRBJ1-6, with 8 bases that match TRBD1. Trimming cost V 2 bases and J 8 bases; bases outside gene matches: 6. The CDR3 is 15 residues long. Germline V gene sequence: CDR1 SGHRS, CDR2 YFSETQ. The chain's CDR3 is CASSFNRGSDSPLHF. CDR3 coding DNA: TGCGCCAGCAGCTTTAACAGGGGGTCGGATTCACCCCTCCACTTT.

The chain is built from TRBV28 and TRBJ1-1; possible D gene TRBD1, 5 bases. Trimming left V 5 bases short and J 3 bases short, with 10 bases between. Germline V CDR1 and CDR2: MDHEN, SYDVKM. The CDR3 covers 13 residues. CDR3 loop: CASSLSGYTEAFF. CDR3 in DNA: TGTGCCAGCAGTCTCTCAGGGTACACTGAAGCTTTCTTT.

Turning to this clonotype: One junction end does not reproduce the germline sequence, and a read error may be involved. The chain links TRBV27 to TRBJ2-7; D assignment may be TRBD1 or TRBD2 (6 bases each). The CDR3 runs 16 residues. Germline V gives CDR1 MNHEY, CDR2 SMNVEV (reference sequence). This CDR3 is CASSLSTGASSYKQYF. Here the CDR3 DNA reads TGTGCCAGCAGTTTATCGACGGGGGCGAGCTCCTACAAGCAGTACTTC.

This sequence joins TRBV15 and TRBJ1-1; no clear D. Trimming cost V 0 bases and J 0 bases, with 5 bases left between them. Germline V gene data show CDR1 as LNHNV and CDR2 as YYDKDF (reference sequence). This CDR3 comprises 14 residues. The CDR3 nucleotides read TGTGCCACCAGCAGAGAAGGCATGAACACTGAAGCTTTCTTT. This gives the protein CATSREGMNTEAFF.

The chain has TRBV12-3 or TRBV12-4 and TRBJ2-3, with D possibly being TRBD2 (5 bases). Trimming took 8 bases from V and 3 from J, leaving 15 bases between them. CDR3 length: 14 amino acids. The CDR3 here is CASGPRRWTDTQYF. The CDR3 nucleotides read TGTGCCAGCGGACCCAGGAGGTGGACAGATACGCAGTATTTT.

Comments on this clonotype: A read error may produce the germline difference seen at one junction end. The rearrangement uses TRBV5-1 and TRBJ1-5; possibly TRBD1 for D (6 bases). The CDR3 contains 13 residues. Per the germline V gene, CDR1 is SGHRS and CDR2 is YFSETQ. CDR3 residues: CASSLEQGQPQHF. CDR3 sequence (DNA): TGTGCCAGCAGCCTGGAACAGGGCCAGCCCCAGCATTTT.

The rearrangement joins TRBV5-6 to TRBJ2-4; D gene uncertain. From germline, CDR1 is SGHDT and CDR2 YYEEEE. Trimming left V 0 bases short and J 7 bases short, with 5 bases between. The CDR3 is 12 residues long. The CDR3 DNA sequence: TGTGCCAGCAGCTTGGAGAGGAACATTCAGTACTTC. This encodes CASSLERNIQYF.

The chain couples TRBV5-6 to TRBJ2-5, with 9 bases fitting TRBD1. V lost 4 bases and J lost 11; bases outside the gene matches: 15. The CDR3 contains 15 residues. Germline V lookup: CDR1 SGHDT, CDR2 YYEEEE. The CDR3 reads CASSVATGGDYKQYF. The CDR3 DNA follows: TGTGCCAGCAGCGTCGCGACAGGGGGAGACTACAAGCAGTACTTC.

The chain recombines TRBV27 with TRBJ1-1; tentatively, D is TRBD1 (6 bases). Germline V CDR1 and CDR2: MNHEY, SMNVEV (reference sequence). The ends were cut back, 10 bases at V and 2 bases at J, with 17 bases in the middle. The CDR3 is made up of 14 amino acids. This CDR3 is CATSDRPRNTEAFF. In DNA, the CDR3 is TGTGCCACCTCAGACAGGCCTCGAAACACTGAAGCTTTCTTT.

This clonotype was seen more than once but under ten times. CDR3 sequence reads: CASGSSGIIGEQYF. CDR3 bases: TGTGCCAGCGGTTCTAGCGGGATAATCGGCGAGCAGTACTTC. This chain links TRBV14 with TRBJ2-4, with 9 bases that match TRBD2. The J call may be faulty, since TRBJ2-7 better matches the DNA end. Germline CDR1 is SGHDN and CDR2 is FVKESK. The CDR3 length is 14 residues.